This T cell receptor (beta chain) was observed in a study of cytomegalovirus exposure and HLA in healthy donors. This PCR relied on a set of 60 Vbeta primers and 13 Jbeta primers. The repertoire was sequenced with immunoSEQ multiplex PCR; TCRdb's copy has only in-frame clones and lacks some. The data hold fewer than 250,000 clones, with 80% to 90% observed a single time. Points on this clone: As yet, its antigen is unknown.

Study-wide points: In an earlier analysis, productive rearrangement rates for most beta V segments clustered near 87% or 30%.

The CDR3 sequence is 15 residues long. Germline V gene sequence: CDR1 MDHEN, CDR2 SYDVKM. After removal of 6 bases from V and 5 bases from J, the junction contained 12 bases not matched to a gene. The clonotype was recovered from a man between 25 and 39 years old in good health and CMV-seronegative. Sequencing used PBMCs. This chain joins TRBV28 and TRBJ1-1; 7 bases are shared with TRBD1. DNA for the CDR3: TGTGCCAGCAGACCCCCCCGGACAGGACTTACTGAAGCTTTCTTT. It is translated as CASRPPRTGLTEAFF.